Each of the 21 T cell receptor beta chains below was sequenced from the same sample in a study of CD8 T cells in ankylosing spondylitis. TCRdb re-analysed the 5' RACE reads in MiXCR, keeping a single row per CDR3 protein. The sample yields roughly 38,000 distinct CDR3 sequences, about 17% seen once. Sequencing input: blood. The source is a male donor with ankylosing spondylitis or in good health (not recorded which).

The rearrangement joins TRBV4-1 to TRBJ2-1; D is perhaps TRBD1 or TRBD2 (5 bases each). Per germline, CDR1 MGHRA and CDR2 YSYEKL. The CDR3 is 15 amino acids. V was pared by 4 bases and J by 0 bases, with 10 bases between. DNA of the CDR3: TGCGCCAGCAGCCGGGACGCGAGCTCCTACAATGAGCAGTTCTTC. Its protein product is CASSRDASSYNEQFF.

This clonotype has just a few counts. The chain joins TRBV20-1 to TRBJ2-3; 10 bases match TRBD2. From germline, CDR1 is DFQATT and CDR2 SNEGSKA (reference sequence). The junction had 12 bases not matched to a gene; V was cut back by 5 bases and J by 10 bases. The CDR3 is 14 amino acids. The CDR3 reads CSAGPSGGVHPQYF. CDR3 nucleotide sequence: TGCAGTGCTGGCCCCAGCGGGGGGGTGCACCCGCAGTATTTT.

J is TRBJ2-5 and V is TRBV12-3 or TRBV12-4; D gene unclear. The length of the CDR3 is 13 residues. Between the trimmed V and J ends, which lost 5 bases and 5 bases, there was a span of 12 bases. CDR3 residues: CASSGLGGETQYF. CDR3 DNA: TGTGCCAGCAGTGGGCTAGGTGGGGAGACCCAGTACTTC.

The chain combines TRBV7-2 with TRBJ2-5; D might be TRBD2 (6 bases). The germline CDR1 and CDR2 sequences are SGHTA and FQGNSA. The CDR3 contains 13 residues. The germline V and J ends were trimmed by 3 bases and 3 bases, with 8 bases remaining between them. CDR3 residues: CASSLTREETQYF. For the CDR3, the DNA is TGTGCCAGCAGCTTGACTAGGGAAGAGACCCAGTACTTC.

The chain carries TRBV6-5 and TRBJ2-5, with TRBD1 matching 7 bases. V lost 0 bases to trimming and J lost 4 bases; unmatched junction nucleotides: 2. Germline-derived CDR1 and CDR2 are MNHEY and SVGAGI. This CDR3 comprises 14 residues. The CDR3 loop is CASSYSTGSETQYF. The CDR3 region has the DNA TGTGCCAGCAGTTACTCGACAGGGTCAGAGACCCAGTACTTC.

This clonotype occurred many times. V is TRBV5-1 and J is TRBJ2-3, with TRBD2 matching 10 bases. In germline, CDR1 is SGHRS, CDR2 YFSETQ. The V gene end was trimmed by 4 bases and the J gene end by 6 bases; junction bases not matched to a gene: 5. The CDR3 is 14 amino acids. The CDR3 protein is CASSARLAGDTQYF. The CDR3, as DNA: TGCGCCAGCAGCGCGCGACTAGCGGGCGATACGCAGTATTTT.

Worth noting for this clonotype: One junction end disagrees with the germline gene, perhaps due to a read error. V is TRBV29-1 and J is TRBJ2-1, with 8 bases lining up with TRBD2. Germline lookup yields CDR1 SQVTM and CDR2 ANQGSEA. This CDR3 contains 11 residues. The CDR3 loop is CSVDSGLVSLF. CDR3 nucleotide sequence: TGCAGCGTTGACTCGGGACTAGTTAGCCTCTTC.

This clonotype was seen a few times. The chain combines TRBV5-1 with TRBJ1-1; 7 nucleotides agree with TRBD1. V dropped 4 bases and J dropped 1; count of bases not matched to a gene: 7. Per germline, CDR1 SGHRS and CDR2 YFSETQ. The CDR3 spans 15 residues. CDR3 DNA: TGCGCCAGCAGCGGCCGGACAGGTTCGAACACTGAAGCTTTCTTT. Translated: CASSGRTGSNTEAFF. Combining the CDR3 with reference TRBV5-1 and TRBJ1-1 gives the whole variable domain KAGVTQTPRYLIKTRGQQVTLSCSPISGHRSVSWYQQTPGQGLQFLFEYFSETQRNKGNFPGRFSGRQFSNSRSEMNVSTLELGDSALYLCASSGRTGSNTEAFFGQGTRLTVV.

The rearrangement joins TRBV5-1 to TRBJ2-6; the D call may be TRBD1 or TRBD2 (5 bases each). The length of the CDR3 is 18 residues. The germline V gene has CDR1 SGHRS and CDR2 YFSETQ. V lost 4 bases, J lost 0 bases, and 17 bases lay in between. The CDR3 bases are TGCGCCAGCAGCGTCAGGGACCCCAGCTACTCTGGGGCCAACGTCCTGACTTTC. Its protein product is CASSVRDPSYSGANVLTF.

This clonotype was found a few times. The chain couples TRBV29-1 to TRBJ1-1; no reliable D call. V gave up 4 bases and J gave up 2 bases, with 11 bases separating them. The CDR3 spans 13 residues. Germline assignment: CDR1 SQVTM and CDR2 ANQGSEA. This CDR3 reads CSVGSHGNTEAFF. The CDR3 region has the DNA TGCAGCGTTGGTTCCCACGGAAACACTGAAGCTTTCTTT.

The V call is TRBV20-1, the J call TRBJ1-5; D might be TRBD1 (5 bases). The CDR3 length is 13 residues. V shed 5 bases and J shed 4 bases, with 12 bases lying between them. CDR1 and CDR2 (germline): DFQATT, SNEGSKA (reference sequence). The DNA for the CDR3 is TGCAGTGCTGGGGGTGAGAGTAATCAGCCCCAGCATTTT. It is translated as CSAGGESNQPQHF.

The V call is TRBV12-3 or TRBV12-4, the J call TRBJ1-5; D gene unclear. Trimming stripped 3 bases from V and 9 bases from J, with 15 bases between. The CDR3 has 14 amino acids. The CDR3 region has the DNA TGTGCCAGCAGTTTTTCGTCCTCCGTTTGGCCCCAGCATTTT. Translation gives CASSFSSSVWPQHF.

This clonotype came up a few times. This chain uses TRBV20-1 with TRBJ2-3; 12 nucleotides align to TRBD2. The CDR3 spans 14 residues. Germline assignment: CDR1 DFQATT and CDR2 SNEGSKA (reference sequence). The V gene end was trimmed by 5 bases and the J gene end by 3 bases; junction bases not matched to a gene: 3. DNA of the CDR3: TGCAGTGCTGCCGGGACTAGCGGGACAGATACGCAGTATTTT. It yields the protein CSAAGTSGTDTQYF.

This clonotype occurred many times. This chain links TRBV24-1 with TRBJ2-3, with no clear D. From germline, CDR1 is KGHDR and CDR2 SFDVKD. The CDR3 sequence is 13 residues long. Trimming removed 3 bases at V and 6 bases at J, with 9 bases between. The CDR3 sequence is CATSDPPRDTQYF. The CDR3 nucleotides read TGTGCCACCAGTGATCCACCGAGGGATACGCAGTATTTT.

V usage is TRBV20-1 and J usage is TRBJ2-2; D is possibly TRBD2 (5 bases). Germline assignment: CDR1 DFQATT and CDR2 SNEGSKA (reference sequence). Trimming removed 7 bases at V and 2 bases at J, with 14 bases between. The CDR3 contains 14 residues. In DNA, the CDR3 is TGCAGTGTTTCCAGCGGAATTAACACCGGGGAGCTGTTTTTT. Amino acids: CSVSSGINTGELFF.

The rearrangement uses TRBV7-9 and TRBJ2-1; the match to TRBD2 covers 9 bases. V lost 3 bases and J lost 4; bases outside the gene matches: 4. Germline V gene data show CDR1 as SEHNR and CDR2 as FQNEAQ (reference sequence). The CDR3 contains 15 residues. CDR3 sequence: CASSFLAGKYNEQFF. The CDR3 DNA is TGTGCCAGCAGCTTCCTAGCGGGAAAGTACAATGAGCAGTTCTTC.

J is TRBJ2-1 and V is TRBV29-1; D is possibly TRBD1 (7 bases). The germline V gene encodes CDR1 SQVTM and CDR2 ANQGSEA. CDR3 length: 13 amino acids. V gave up 6 bases and J gave up 9 bases, with 18 bases separating them. The chain's CDR3 is CSVGKPGGSEQFF. Written as DNA, the CDR3 is TGCAGCGTGGGGAAACCAGGGGGGAGTGAGCAGTTCTTC.

This clonotype was detected only a few times. The gene calls are TRBV2 and TRBJ2-5; 7 bases line up with TRBD1. The CDR3 sequence is 14 residues long. With V trimmed by 8 bases and J by 7 bases, 13 bases remained unmatched. Germline V lookup: CDR1 SNHLY, CDR2 FYNNEI. In DNA, the CDR3 is TGTGCCAGCGGTCCGGGACAGACGATAGGGACCCAGTACTTC. This codes for CASGPGQTIGTQYF.

This clonotype has just a few counts. This chain joins TRBV2 and TRBJ1-5, with TRBD1 matching 9 bases. The CDR3 length is 14 residues. The J segment lost 7 bases and the V segment lost 6 bases, leaving 7 bases of the junction unmatched. Germline loops: CDR1 SNHLY, CDR2 FYNNEI. The DNA for the CDR3 is TGTGCCAGCAGCGCGGGACAGGGAACCCAGCCCCAGCATTTT. Its translation: CASSAGQGTQPQHF.

This clonotype was recorded at least ten times. This chain uses TRBV12-3 or TRBV12-4 with TRBJ1-6, with TRBD1 matching 9 bases. V was pared by 6 bases and J by 7 bases, with 7 bases of the junction left unmatched. The CDR3 is 15 residues long. The CDR3 DNA is TGTGCCAGCAGACGTTCCGGGACAGGGAATTCACCCCTCCACTTT. Its protein product is CASRRSGTGNSPLHF.

The chain couples TRBV20-1 to TRBJ2-3, with D perhaps TRBD1 (8 bases). The CDR3 has 15 residues. Per germline, CDR1 DFQATT and CDR2 SNEGSKA (reference sequence). Trimming pared 5 bases from V and 4 bases from J, leaving 19 bases between. CDR3 sequence: CSAARGTGHSDTQYF. The DNA of the CDR3 is TGCAGTGCTGCGCGGGGGACAGGCCATTCAGATACGCAGTATTTT.